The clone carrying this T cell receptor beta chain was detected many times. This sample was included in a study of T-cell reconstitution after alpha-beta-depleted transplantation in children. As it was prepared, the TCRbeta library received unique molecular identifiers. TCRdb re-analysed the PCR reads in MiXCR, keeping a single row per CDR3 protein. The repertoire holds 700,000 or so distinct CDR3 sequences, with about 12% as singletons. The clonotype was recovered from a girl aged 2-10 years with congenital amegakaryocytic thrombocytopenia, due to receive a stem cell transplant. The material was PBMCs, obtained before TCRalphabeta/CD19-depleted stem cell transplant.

The CDR3 loop reads CSAPDTLNTEAFF. The DNA of the CDR3 is TGCAGTGCCCCGGACACCTTGAACACTGAAGCTTTCTTT. This chain links TRBV20-1 with TRBJ1-1, with D possibly being TRBD1 (5 bases). The CDR3 sequence is 13 residues long. The V gene's germline CDR1 is DFQATT and CDR2 SNEGSKA (reference sequence). Trimming pared 6 bases from V and 0 bases from J, leaving 11 bases between.